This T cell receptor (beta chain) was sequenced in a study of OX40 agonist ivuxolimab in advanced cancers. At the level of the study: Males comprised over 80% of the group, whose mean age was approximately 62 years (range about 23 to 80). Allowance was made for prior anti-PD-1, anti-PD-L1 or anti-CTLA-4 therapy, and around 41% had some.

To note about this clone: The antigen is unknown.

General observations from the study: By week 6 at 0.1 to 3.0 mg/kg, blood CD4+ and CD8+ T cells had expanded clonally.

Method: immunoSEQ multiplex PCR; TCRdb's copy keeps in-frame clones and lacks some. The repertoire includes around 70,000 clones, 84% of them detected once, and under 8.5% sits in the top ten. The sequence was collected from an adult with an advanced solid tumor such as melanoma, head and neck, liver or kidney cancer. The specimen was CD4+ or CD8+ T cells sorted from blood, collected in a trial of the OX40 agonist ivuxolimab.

CDR3 coding DNA: TGTGCCAGCAGCTTTAGGACAGACCCTGGCTATGGCTACACCTTC. This codes for CASSFRTDPGYGYTF. J is TRBJ1-2 and V is TRBV7-2; D perhaps matches TRBD1 (6 bases). Per germline, CDR1 SGHTA and CDR2 FQGNSA. V was shortened by 3 bases and J by 4 bases, with 15 bases between the two germline ends. This CDR3 contains 15 residues.